This T cell receptor (beta chain) originates from a study of CDR3 diversity in severe acne (dated by TCRdb to about 2019). To prepare the library, PCR was applied. Sequencing used an Illumina HiSeq 2000. TCRdb passed the public sequencing reads through fastp at Q25 and MiXCR, retaining productive beta sequences. Merged by CDR3 protein, the rows form single entries marked with the most common genes and DNA. The sample table lists more than 80,000 distinct CDR3 sequences, under 55% of them with a count of one. The ten largest make up 9.5% to 13% of the sample. The germline V gene provides CDR1 KGHSH and CDR2 LQKENI. Trimming takes 5 bases from V and 8 bases from J, and the germline ends sit 16 bases apart. The CDR3 sequence holds 14 residues, the cysteine and phenylalanine included. Kept here is only the CDR3 DNA, which spans 42 bases and is read in frame from base 1. The sample holds many counts of this clonotype. Its antigen remains unidentified. The sample holds no much larger clone one base away, and base qualities are not on file.

The sequencing sample was made of blood. Recombination linked TRBV18 to TRBJ2-1; TRBD2 is possibly the D segment (5 matching bases). The source of this sequence is a male donor with severe acne vulgaris. The CDR3 protein sequence reads: CASSMSGRRDEQFF. The DNA is as follows: TGTGCCAGCTCAATGAGCGGACGTAGGGATGAGCAGTTCTTC.